This section outlines one TCR beta chain sequence together with its context. Recruited during active infection, patients (from Seattle) were subsequently followed longitudinally. These data originate in a study of blood T cell repertoires in COVID-19. Overall study: Samples of COVID-19 (acute and convalescent) were obtained from the United States, Italy and Spain. T cells, B-cell-depleted T cells, or PBMCs supplied cDNA or gDNA.

Germline V gene data show CDR1 as MRHNA and CDR2 as SNTAGT. Trimming cost V 5 bases and J 7 bases; bases outside gene matches: 3. CDR3 size: 14 residues. Authors' methods: Reference gene primer amplification yielded estimated nucleated cell counts. Sequencing was performed with immunoSEQ multiplex PCR; in TCRdb, only in-frame clones are kept and a portion is missing. V and J calls and clone size are as listed in that table; D and trimming were resolved from the DNA. Here the sample spans 300,000 to 450,000 clones, around 87% being singletons. Sequenced: peripheral blood. This sequence originates from an older woman with COVID-19, enrolled during active disease. The chain couples TRBV6-4 to TRBJ2-1; 12 bases match TRBD2. In DNA, the CDR3 is TGTGCCAGCAGTCCTAGCGGGGGGGCGAATGAGCAGTTCTTC. Translation gives CASSPSGGANEQFF.